Below, 16 T cell receptor beta chains from the same sample are listed, as sequenced in a study of regulatory T cells in long-lasting Graves disease. To make TCR beta libraries, researchers used iRepertoire HTBI primers and Arm-PCR of CDR3 regions. TCRdb used MiXCR to reprocess the multiplex PCR reads, holding one entry per CDR3 protein. Found here are hundreds of thousands of distinct CDR3 sequences, around a fifth of them singletons; the top ten hold about 6.6%. Indicated time point: persistent/refractory GD, antithyroid drugs over 5 years with positive TRAb. PBMC RNA served as the TCR library source. The source material was peripheral blood mononuclear cells (PBMCs), sampled when the disease was refractory, from a patient treated with antithyroid drugs. The receptors were sampled from a female donor with Graves disease.

The V and J genes are TRBV28 and TRBJ1-4, with TRBD1 identical over 9 bases. CDR1 is MDHEN, CDR2 SYDVKM, per germline. The CDR3 has 13 residues. Trimming at V came to 7 bases and at J to 8 bases, leaving 5 bases not matched to a gene. The CDR3 spells CASTGTGREKLFF. The CDR3, as DNA: TGTGCCAGCACCGGGACAGGGCGGGAAAAACTGTTTTTT.

The genes are TRBV28 and TRBJ2-1; maybe TRBD2 (6 bases). The CDR3 totals 16 residues. Germline V lookup: CDR1 MDHEN, CDR2 SYDVKM. V lost 5 bases to trimming and J lost 3 bases, with 17 bases between them. The CDR3 DNA is TGTGCCAGCAGTGACCCCGCGGAGGGCCACTACAATGAGCAGTTCTTC. Protein: CASSDPAEGHYNEQFF.

This clonotype has a count of ten or more. This rearrangement joins TRBV6-1 to TRBJ1-6; no reliable D call. Germline values: CDR1 MNHNS, CDR2 SASEGT. The length of the CDR3 is 12 residues. Trimming removed 3 bases at V and 8 bases at J, with 5 bases between. The CDR3 nucleotides read TGTGCCAGCAGTGACGAGGATTCACCCCTCCACTTT. Its translation: CASSDEDSPLHF.

As concerns this clonotype: A much larger clone lies a single base off, so this may be a read error. The rearrangement links TRBV7-9 to TRBJ2-5; D is uncertain. CDR3 length: 13 amino acids. The V gene lost 7 bases and the J gene lost 4 bases, with 13 bases spanning the gap. The germline CDR1 and CDR2 sequences are SEHNR and FQNEAQ (reference sequence). The CDR3 here is CASNPGVGETQYF. The CDR3, as DNA: TGTGCCAGCAACCCCGGAGTAGGAGAGACCCAGTACTTC.

This clonotype appeared a few times. This sequence joins TRBV6-1 and TRBJ1-2; D is possibly TRBD1 (5 bases). Trimming stripped 1 base from V and 5 bases from J, with 23 bases between. Germline V gene data show CDR1 as MNHNS and CDR2 as SASEGT. There are 18 residues in the CDR3. CDR3 bases: TGTGCCAGCAGTGAAGAAGTGAGCCTCGGGGCGTTTGGGTATGGCTACACCTTC. Protein: CASSEEVSLGAFGYGYTF.

The genes are TRBV4-1 and TRBJ2-5; 11 bases are shared with TRBD2. From germline, CDR1 is MGHRA and CDR2 YSYEKL. The CDR3 sequence is 17 residues long. V shed 0 bases and J 1 base; nucleotides not matched to a gene: 4. The CDR3 nucleotides are TGCGCCAGCAGCCAAGATCGAACTAGCGGGGGCCAAGAGACCCAGTACTTC. As protein: CASSQDRTSGGQETQYF.

In this sample, this clonotype turned up many times. The chain uses TRBV11-2 and TRBJ1-4; unclear D gene. This CDR3 has 11 amino acids. V shed 0 bases and J shed 7 bases, with 0 bases lying between them. Germline values: CDR1 SGHAT, CDR2 FQNNGV. CDR3 region: CASSLDEKLFF. DNA for the CDR3: TGTGCCAGCAGCTTAGATGAAAAACTGTTTTTT.

The chain links TRBV7-9 to TRBJ2-7, with D unclear. Germline V gives CDR1 SEHNR, CDR2 FQNEAQ (reference sequence). The CDR3 contains 15 residues. Trimming cost V 3 bases and J 2 bases, with 14 bases left between them. This CDR3 reads CASSFPEAGTYEQYF. The CDR3 DNA sequence: TGTGCCAGCAGCTTTCCCGAAGCAGGAACCTACGAGCAGTACTTC.

As to this clonotype: This may arise from a read error, as a much more abundant clone is one base away. The chain links TRBV6-1 to TRBJ1-1; 10 bases map to TRBD1. Germline-derived CDR1 and CDR2 are MNHNS and SASEGT. The CDR3 has 18 residues. V was clipped by 5 bases and J by 0 bases; unmatched bases: 12. The DNA of the CDR3 is TGTGCCAGCAGTCACCACGCGGGGGGACAGGGGATGAACACTGAAGCTTTCTTT. Translated, it gives CASSHHAGGQGMNTEAFF.

This clonotype was found a few times. The chain uses TRBV11-3 and TRBJ1-1; D gene ambiguous. CDR1 SGHNT and CDR2 YENEEA come from the germline V gene. V was pared by 0 bases and J by 4 bases, with 6 bases between. There are 13 residues in the CDR3. The CDR3 region has the DNA TGTGCCAGCAGCTTAGATCAAGGCACTGAAGCTTTCTTT. Translating it yields CASSLDQGTEAFF. Supplemented by reference TRBV11-3 and TRBJ1-1, the full variable domain reads EAGVVQSPRYKIIEKKQPVAFWCNPISGHNTLYWYLQNLGQGPELLIRYENEEAVDDSQLPKDRFSAERLKGVDSTLKIQPAELGDSAVYLCASSLDQGTEAFFGQGTRLTVV.

The chain has TRBV18 and TRBJ2-2, with D hard to call. The CDR3 spans 14 residues. Germline CDR1 reads KGHSH; CDR2 reads LQKENI. Trimming removed 1 base at V and 5 bases at J, with 8 bases between. The chain's CDR3 is CASSPLQETGELFF. In DNA form, the CDR3 reads TGTGCCAGCTCACCACTCCAGGAGACCGGGGAGCTGTTTTTT.

This clonotype was counted between two and nine times. V and J are TRBV20-1 and TRBJ1-1; perhaps TRBD1 as D (5 bases). Germline CDR1 DFQATT, CDR2 SNEGSKA (reference sequence). This CDR3 has 15 amino acids. Trimming removed 0 bases from V and 1 base from J, with 12 bases in between. The DNA for the CDR3 is TGCAGTGCTAGAGAGCCAGGGAGGGAGAACACTGAAGCTTTCTTT. It is translated as CSAREPGRENTEAFF.

This clonotype was observed many times. The chain is built from TRBV27 and TRBJ2-7, with TRBD1 identical over 8 bases. V shed 5 bases and J 0 bases; nucleotides not matched to a gene: 9. The CDR3 totals 16 residues. Germline V gives CDR1 MNHEY, CDR2 SMNVEV (reference sequence). The CDR3 bases are TGTGCCAGCAGTGACCGACAGGGGATACCCTCCTACGAGCAGTACTTC. The encoded protein is CASSDRQGIPSYEQYF.

This clonotype was recorded many times. CDR3 region: CASSFIAGLPYEQYF. DNA of the CDR3: TGTGCCAGCAGCTTTATAGCGGGACTCCCCTACGAGCAGTACTTC. The V call is TRBV11-2, the J call TRBJ2-7; 8 bases fit TRBD2. Germline V gene sequence: CDR1 SGHAT, CDR2 FQNNGV. With V trimmed by 3 bases and J by 2 bases, 6 bases remained unmatched. The CDR3 has 15 amino acids.

Notes on this clonotype: One junction end does not reproduce the germline sequence, and a read error may be involved. The chain couples TRBV7-9 to TRBJ1-4, with a possible D match to TRBD1 (6 bases). The CDR3 spans 15 residues. Germline V gives CDR1 SEHNR, CDR2 FQNEAQ (reference sequence). Written as DNA, the CDR3 is TGTGCCGGCAGCTTAGGACAGCCAACTAATGAAAAACTGTTTTTT. This codes for CAGSLGQPTNEKLFF.

This clonotype was observed at least ten times. The V gene is TRBV20-1, the J gene TRBJ1-2; 7 bases map to TRBD1. With V trimmed by 0 bases and J by 8 bases, 9 bases remained unmatched. Germline lookup yields CDR1 DFQATT and CDR2 SNEGSKA (reference sequence). CDR3 size: 14 residues. CDR3 in amino acids: CSARDERDSRGYTF. The CDR3 DNA reads TGCAGTGCTAGAGATGAGCGGGACAGCAGGGGCTACACCTTC.